This T cell receptor beta chain was found in a study of graft-versus-host responses after intestinal transplantation. In the study overall: Grafts that recipients had were multivisceral, liver-intestinal, or isolated intestinal transplants.

Notes on this clone: Its target is not known.

Germline CDR1 MGHDK, CDR2 SYGVNS. Losses at the gene ends were 0 bases for V and 1 base for J; bases not matched to a gene: 9. The CDR3 covers 18 residues. Some clones are missing from TCRdb's copy, which holds only in-frame ones; the method was immunoSEQ multiplex PCR. This sample has roughly 100,000 clones; less than 95% occur once, and the top ten carry about 0.07%. General study points: GvH clonotypes were identified within recipient marrow, with a subset emerging first in ileum or blood.

This TCR derives from a human donor who was the organ donor for an intestinal transplant. This rearrangement joins TRBV25-1 to TRBJ2-1; 7 nucleotides line up with TRBD2. The input for sequencing was unstimulated CD8+ T cells sorted from spleen or lymph node cells, taken before transplant. The CDR3 loop reads CASSEYFSGNRSYNEQFF. In DNA, the CDR3 is TGTGCCAGCAGTGAATATTTCAGCGGGAACCGGTCCTACAATGAGCAGTTCTTC. Filled out from reference TRBV25-1 and TRBJ2-1, the complete variable domain reads EADIYQTPRYLVIGTGKKITLECSQTMGHDKMYWYQQDPGMELHLIHYSYGVNSTEKGDLSSESTVSRIRTEHFPLTLESARPSHTSQYLCASSEYFSGNRSYNEQFFGPGTRLTVL.